Presented here are 19 T cell receptor beta chains from one specimen sequenced in a study of blood T cell repertoires in COVID-19. Clones were read by immunoSEQ multiplex PCR, and TCRdb kept only the in-frame ones, dropping some. Here the sample spans roughly 430,000 clones, around nine tenths being singletons. Sequencing was performed on PBMCs or T cells enriched from blood (not recorded which). Every receptor here comes from a woman younger than 30 who had been exposed to COVID-19.

The chain couples TRBV10-3 to TRBJ1-3; 7 bases align to TRBD1. V lost 7 bases and J lost 2; bases outside the gene matches: 2. The CDR3 covers 13 residues. Germline CDR1 ENHRY, CDR2 SYGVKD. CDR3 sequence: CAITDRAGNTIYF. CDR3 sequence (DNA): TGTGCCATCACCGACAGGGCTGGAAACACCATATATTTT.

This clone was seen a few times. The J gene is TRBJ2-6, the V gene TRBV14, with D maybe TRBD1 (6 bases). V dropped 1 base and J dropped 13 bases, with 14 bases sitting between them. Germline V gene data show CDR1 as SGHDN and CDR2 as FVKESK. This CDR3 contains 14 residues. The CDR3 nucleotides read TGTGCCAGCAGCCAAGGGACAGAGCCATCTGTCCTGACTTTC. As protein: CASSQGTEPSVLTF. Full variable domain (missing parts from reference TRBV14 and TRBJ2-6): EAGVTQFPSHSVIEKGQTVTLRCDPISGHDNLYWYRRVMGKEIKFLLHFVKESKQDESGMPNNRFLAERTGGTYSTLKVQPAELEDSGVYFCASSQGTEPSVLTFGAGSRLTVL.

This chain uses TRBV27 with TRBJ2-7; D perhaps matches TRBD2 (5 bases). From germline, CDR1 is MNHEY and CDR2 SMNVEV (reference sequence). V lost 5 bases and J 7 bases, leaving 9 bases between the germline ends. The CDR3 has 11 residues. Here the CDR3 DNA reads TGTGCCAGCAGTATCGGACTTGAGCAGTACTTC. The encoded protein is CASSIGLEQYF.

CDR3 DNA sequence: TGTGCCAGCAGCCGACTAGCGGGAGTGGAAGATACGCAGTATTTT. It codes for CASSRLAGVEDTQYF. This chain uses TRBV5-4 with TRBJ2-3, with TRBD2 identical over 12 bases. The CDR3 is 15 residues long. V was clipped by 4 bases and J by 5 bases; unmatched bases: 5. Germline V CDR1 and CDR2: SGHNT, YYREEE (reference sequence).

V is TRBV15 and J is TRBJ2-1, with 7 bases aligning to TRBD2. Germline CDR1 is LNHNV and CDR2 is YYDKDF (reference sequence). The CDR3 totals 13 residues. Unmatched junction bases numbered 4, after V lost 3 bases and J lost 8 bases. The CDR3 loop reads CATSSNSGYEQFF. In DNA form, the CDR3 reads TGTGCCACCAGCAGTAATAGCGGGTATGAGCAGTTCTTC.

This chain uses TRBV19 with TRBJ2-1; 10 bases line up with TRBD2. The germline CDR1 and CDR2 sequences are LNHDA and SQIVND (reference sequence). This CDR3 is 16 amino acids long. V lost 2 bases to trimming and J lost 2 bases; unmatched junction nucleotides: 3. CDR3 amino acids: CASSISLAGAYNEQFF. In nucleotides, the CDR3 is TGTGCCAGTAGTATATCCCTAGCGGGAGCCTACAATGAGCAGTTCTTC. Filled out from reference TRBV19 and TRBJ2-1, the complete variable domain reads DGGITQSPKYLFRKEGQNVTLSCEQNLNHDAMYWYRQDPGQGLRLIYYSQIVNDFQKGDIAEGYSVSREKKESFPLTVTSAQKNPTAFYLCASSISLAGAYNEQFFGPGTRLTVL.

The chain is built from TRBV7-6 and TRBJ1-5; 7 bases are a match to TRBD1. This CDR3 has 16 amino acids. Germline loops: CDR1 SGHVS, CDR2 FNYEAQ. J gave up 0 bases and V 4 bases, and 6 bases lay outside the gene matches. The CDR3 is CASSSGGWNSNQPQHF. The CDR3 bases are TGTGCCAGCAGCTCAGGGGGGTGGAATAGCAATCAGCCCCAGCATTTT.

This chain links TRBV28 with TRBJ1-1; D may be TRBD1 (5 bases). The CDR3 has 14 residues. CDR1 and CDR2 (germline): MDHEN, SYDVKM. V was trimmed by 5 bases and J by 2 bases, leaving 12 bases between them. CDR3 sequence (DNA): TGTGCCAGCAGTCCGGGGGGGATCAACACTGAAGCTTTCTTT. This sequence encodes CASSPGGINTEAFF. Full variable domain (remainder filled in from reference TRBV28 and TRBJ1-1): DVKVTQSSRYLVKRTGEKVFLECVQDMDHENMFWYRQDPGLGLRLIYFSYDVKMKEKGDIPEGYSVSREKKERFSLILESASTNQTSMYLCASSPGGINTEAFFGQGTRLTVV.

The chain couples TRBV28 to TRBJ1-1; 9 bases line up with TRBD1. The ends lost 4 bases at V and 0 bases at J; junction bases unmatched: 3. This CDR3 has 15 amino acids. Germline-derived CDR1 and CDR2 are MDHEN and SYDVKM. CDR3 sequence reads: CASSSRTGVNTEAFF. CDR3 DNA sequence: TGTGCCAGCAGTTCGCGGACAGGGGTGAACACTGAAGCTTTCTTT.

V is TRBV28 and J is TRBJ2-3; 7 nucleotides line up with TRBD1. This CDR3 has 9 amino acids. Germline lookup yields CDR1 MDHEN and CDR2 SYDVKM. Trimming took 8 bases from V and 15 from J; bases not matched to a gene: 5. The CDR3 DNA follows: TGTGCCAGCGGGGGACAGCCATATTTT. Translation gives CASGGQPYF. The full variable domain, its missing parts supplied by reference TRBV28 and TRBJ2-3, is DVKVTQSSRYLVKRTGEKVFLECVQDMDHENMFWYRQDPGLGLRLIYFSYDVKMKEKGDIPEGYSVSREKKERFSLILESASTNQTSMYLCASGGQPYFGPGTRLTVL.

As DNA, the CDR3 is TGCGCCAGCAGCTTGGGGACAGGAAACTACATGAACACTGAAGCTTTCTTT. Residues: CASSLGTGNYMNTEAFF. The V call is TRBV5-1, the J call TRBJ1-1, with TRBD1 matching 7 bases. Germline V gene sequence: CDR1 SGHRS, CDR2 YFSETQ. There are 17 residues in the CDR3. J lost 0 bases, V lost 0 bases, and 8 bases had no gene match.

The rearrangement uses TRBV21-1 and TRBJ2-2; the table's D gene call, TRBD1, was not cross checked with the DNA. TRBV21-1 is noted as a pseudogene. The CDR3 runs to 19 residues. CDR3: CASSKTDRAREIGSGELFF. The CDR3 DNA is TGTGCCAGCAGCAAAACGGACAGGGCCCGGGAGATAGGATCCGGGGAGCTGTTTTTT.

This sequence joins TRBV3-1 (or the pseudogene TRBV3-2) and TRBJ2-4; the D gene is possibly TRBD1 (5 bases). This CDR3 is 17 amino acids long. Germline CDR1 is LGHDT and CDR2 is YNNKEL (reference sequence). V was clipped by 0 bases and J by 0 bases, with 12 bases between them. The CDR3 spells CASSQDLGLVAKNIQYF. The CDR3 DNA reads TGTGCCAGCAGCCAAGATCTGGGGCTCGTAGCCAAAAACATTCAGTACTTC.

This clone was recorded a few times. The J gene is TRBJ1-5, the V gene TRBV4-2, with D possibly matching TRBD1 (5 bases). The CDR3 loop spans 18 amino acids. CDR1 is LGHNA and CDR2 is YNFKEQ in the germline V gene. V shed 0 bases and J shed 4 bases, with 19 bases lying between them. CDR3 DNA sequence: TGTGCCAGCAGCCAAGATATGGGGGGGGTGCGTGGAAATCAGCCCCAGCATTTT. Amino acids: CASSQDMGGVRGNQPQHF.

Concerning this clone: A read error is possible here, since a much larger clone lies one base away. The sample contains more than one DNA sequence encoding this CDR3. The genes are TRBV6-5 and TRBJ2-6; TRBD1 is a possible D gene (6 bases). Trimming removed 5 bases at V and 0 bases at J, with 8 bases between. This CDR3 comprises 15 residues. CDR1 is MNHEY and CDR2 is SVGAGI in the germline V gene. CDR3 loop: CASSPTGSGANVLTF. The DNA for the CDR3 is TGTGCCAGCAGTCCGACAGGCTCTGGGGCCAACGTCCTGACTTTC.

V and J are TRBV19 and TRBJ1-2, with TRBD1 matching over 7 bases. With V trimmed by 5 bases and J by 4 bases, 16 bases remained unmatched. The CDR3 consists of 17 residues. CDR1 is LNHDA and CDR2 is SQIVND in the germline V gene (reference sequence). This chain's CDR3 is CASSLTGTEAVVYGYTF. CDR3 coding DNA: TGTGCCAGTAGTCTCACCGGGACAGAAGCTGTGGTCTATGGCTACACCTTC.

The V and J genes are TRBV9 and TRBJ2-1; the match to TRBD1 covers 11 bases. After removal of 7 bases from V and 4 bases from J, the junction contained 4 bases not matched to a gene. Germline lookup yields CDR1 SGDLS and CDR2 YYNGEE. There are 14 residues in the CDR3. CDR3 sequence (DNA): TGTGCCAGCGGAGGGACAGGGGGGTACAATGAGCAGTTCTTC. Translation: CASGGTGGYNEQFF.

The chain links TRBV2 to TRBJ1-5; 8 bases agree with TRBD1. CDR3 length: 15 amino acids. Germline CDR1 SNHLY, CDR2 FYNNEI. The V gene end was trimmed by 5 bases and the J gene end by 5 bases; junction bases not matched to a gene: 8. This CDR3 reads CASSRQGIAHQPQHF. The DNA for the CDR3 is TGTGCCAGCAGTAGACAGGGGATAGCACATCAGCCCCAGCATTTT.

The chain joins TRBV3-1 (or the pseudogene TRBV3-2) to TRBJ2-7; D gene unclear. The CDR3 extends over 12 amino acids. Trimming removed 3 bases from V and 0 bases from J, with 3 bases in between. CDR1 and CDR2 from the germline V gene are LGHDT and YNNKEL (reference sequence). The CDR3 region has the DNA TGTGCCAGCAGCCACCACTCCTACGAGCAGTACTTC. Translation gives CASSHHSYEQYF.